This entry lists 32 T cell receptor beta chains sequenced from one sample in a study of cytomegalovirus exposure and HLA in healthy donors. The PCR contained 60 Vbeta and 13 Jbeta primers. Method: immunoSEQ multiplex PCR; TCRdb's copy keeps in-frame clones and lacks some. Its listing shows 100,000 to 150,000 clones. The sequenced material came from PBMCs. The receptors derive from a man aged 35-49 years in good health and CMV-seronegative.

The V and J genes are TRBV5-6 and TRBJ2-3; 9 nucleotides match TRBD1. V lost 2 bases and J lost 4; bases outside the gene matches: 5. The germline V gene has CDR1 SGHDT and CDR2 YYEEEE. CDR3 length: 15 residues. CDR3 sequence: CASSFGGQGPDTQYF. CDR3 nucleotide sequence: TGTGCCAGCAGCTTTGGGGGACAGGGCCCAGATACGCAGTATTTT.

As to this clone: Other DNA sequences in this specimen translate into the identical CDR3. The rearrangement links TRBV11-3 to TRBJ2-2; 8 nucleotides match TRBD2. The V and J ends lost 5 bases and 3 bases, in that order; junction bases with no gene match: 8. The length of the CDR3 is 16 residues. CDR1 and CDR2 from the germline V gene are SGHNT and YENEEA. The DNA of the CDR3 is TGTGCCAGCAGCCAGACCCGGACTAGCTACACCGGGGAGCTGTTTTTT. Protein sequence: CASSQTRTSYTGELFF.

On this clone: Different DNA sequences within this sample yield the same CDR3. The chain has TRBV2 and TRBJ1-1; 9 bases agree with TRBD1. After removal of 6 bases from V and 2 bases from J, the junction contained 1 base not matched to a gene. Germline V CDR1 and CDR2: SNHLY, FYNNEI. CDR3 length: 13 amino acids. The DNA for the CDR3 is TGTGCCAGCAGGGACAGGGGAAACACTGAAGCTTTCTTT. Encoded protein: CASRDRGNTEAFF.

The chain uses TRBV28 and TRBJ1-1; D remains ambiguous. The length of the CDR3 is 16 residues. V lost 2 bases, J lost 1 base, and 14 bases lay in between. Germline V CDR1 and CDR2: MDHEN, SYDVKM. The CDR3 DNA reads TGTGCCAGCAGTTTAACCGGTCCGGGGAGGAACACTGAAGCTTTCTTT. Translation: CASSLTGPGRNTEAFF.

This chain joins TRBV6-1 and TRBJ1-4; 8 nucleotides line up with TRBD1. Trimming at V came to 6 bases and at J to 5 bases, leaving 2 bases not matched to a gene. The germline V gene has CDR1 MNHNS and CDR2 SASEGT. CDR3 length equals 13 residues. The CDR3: CASSTGGNEKLFF. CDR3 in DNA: TGTGCCAGCAGCACAGGGGGAAATGAAAAACTGTTTTTT.

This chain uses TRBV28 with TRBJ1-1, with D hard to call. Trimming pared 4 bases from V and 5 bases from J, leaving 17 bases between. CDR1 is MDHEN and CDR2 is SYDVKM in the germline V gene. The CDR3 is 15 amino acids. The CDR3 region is CASSSPGGGSTEAFF. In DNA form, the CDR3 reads TGTGCCAGCAGTTCCCCGGGTGGCGGCAGTACTGAAGCTTTCTTT.

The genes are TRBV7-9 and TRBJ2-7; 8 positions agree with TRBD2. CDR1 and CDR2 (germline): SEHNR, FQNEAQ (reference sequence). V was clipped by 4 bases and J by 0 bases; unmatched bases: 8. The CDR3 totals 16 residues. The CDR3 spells CASSSTTGGSSYEQYF. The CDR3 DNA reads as TGTGCCAGCAGCTCCACTACGGGAGGGAGCTCCTACGAGCAGTACTTC.

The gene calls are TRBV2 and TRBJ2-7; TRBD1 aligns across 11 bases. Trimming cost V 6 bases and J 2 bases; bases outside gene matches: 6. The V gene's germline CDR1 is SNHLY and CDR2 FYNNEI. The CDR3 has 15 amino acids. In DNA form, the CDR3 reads TGTGCCAGCAGCGCGGACAGGGGGCTGGCCTACGAGCAGTACTTC. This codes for CASSADRGLAYEQYF.

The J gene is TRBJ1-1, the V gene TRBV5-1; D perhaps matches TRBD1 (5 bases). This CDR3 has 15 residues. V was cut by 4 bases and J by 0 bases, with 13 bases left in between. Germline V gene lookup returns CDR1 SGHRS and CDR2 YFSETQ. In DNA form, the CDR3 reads TGCGCCAGCAGCCTTCGACAGAGCATGAACACTGAAGCTTTCTTT. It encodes CASSLRQSMNTEAFF.

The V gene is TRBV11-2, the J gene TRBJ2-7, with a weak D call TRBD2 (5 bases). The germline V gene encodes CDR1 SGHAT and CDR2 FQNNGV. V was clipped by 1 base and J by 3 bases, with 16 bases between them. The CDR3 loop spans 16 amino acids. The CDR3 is CASSLVGQRRRYEQYF. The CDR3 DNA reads TGTGCCAGCAGCTTAGTAGGGCAGCGGAGGCGCTACGAGCAGTACTTC.

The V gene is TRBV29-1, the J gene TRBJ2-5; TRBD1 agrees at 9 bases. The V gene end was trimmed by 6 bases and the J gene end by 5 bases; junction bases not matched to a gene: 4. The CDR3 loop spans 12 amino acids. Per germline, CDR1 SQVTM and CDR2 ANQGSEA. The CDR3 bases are TGCAGCGTGGGACAGGGAGCGGAGACCCAGTACTTC. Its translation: CSVGQGAETQYF.

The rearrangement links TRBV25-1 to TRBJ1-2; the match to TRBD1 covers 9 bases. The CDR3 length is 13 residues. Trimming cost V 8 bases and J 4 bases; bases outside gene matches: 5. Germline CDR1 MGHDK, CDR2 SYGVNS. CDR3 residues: CASHRGQGYGYTF. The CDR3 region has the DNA TGTGCCAGCCACAGGGGGCAGGGCTATGGCTACACCTTC.

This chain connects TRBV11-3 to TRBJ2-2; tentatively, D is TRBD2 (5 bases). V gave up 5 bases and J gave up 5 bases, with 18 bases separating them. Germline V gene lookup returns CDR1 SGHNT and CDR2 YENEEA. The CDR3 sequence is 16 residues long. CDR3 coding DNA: TGTGCCAGCAGCCTATACACCGGGAAGGTGACCGGGGAGCTGTTTTTT. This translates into CASSLYTGKVTGELFF.

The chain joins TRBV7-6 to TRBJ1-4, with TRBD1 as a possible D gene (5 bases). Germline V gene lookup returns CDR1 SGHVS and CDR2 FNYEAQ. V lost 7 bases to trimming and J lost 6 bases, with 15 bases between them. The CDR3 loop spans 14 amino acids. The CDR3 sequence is CASKTGGTHEKLFF. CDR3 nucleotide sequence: TGTGCCAGCAAAACGGGGGGGACCCATGAAAAACTGTTTTTT.

This CDR3 is CASSHAGRTGLFEQYF. CDR3 DNA sequence: TGTGCCAGCAGCCATGCGGGCCGGACAGGGCTCTTTGAGCAGTACTTC. This rearrangement joins TRBV4-2 to TRBJ2-7, with TRBD1 matching 8 bases. After removal of 3 bases from V and 7 bases from J, the junction contained 14 bases not matched to a gene. The CDR3 spans 16 residues. Germline lookup yields CDR1 LGHNA and CDR2 YNFKEQ.

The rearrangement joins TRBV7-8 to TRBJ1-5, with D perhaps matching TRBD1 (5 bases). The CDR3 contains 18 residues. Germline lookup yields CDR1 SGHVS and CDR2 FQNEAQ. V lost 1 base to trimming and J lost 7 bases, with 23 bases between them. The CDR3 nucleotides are TGTGCCAGCAGCTTAGATGTCATTCGGGGTGGGGGGTTCCAGCCCCAGCATTTT. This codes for CASSLDVIRGGGFQPQHF. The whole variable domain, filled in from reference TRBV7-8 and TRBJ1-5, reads GAGVSQSPRYKVAKRGQDVALRCDPISGHVSLFWYQQALGQGPEFLTYFQNEAQLDKSGLPSDRFFAERPEGSVSTLKIQRTQQEDSAVYLCASSLDVIRGGGFQPQHFGDGTRLSIL.

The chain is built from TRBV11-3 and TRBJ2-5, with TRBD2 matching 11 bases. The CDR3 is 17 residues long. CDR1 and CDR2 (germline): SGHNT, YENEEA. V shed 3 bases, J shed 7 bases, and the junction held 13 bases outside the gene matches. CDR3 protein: CASSLELAGALPGTQYF. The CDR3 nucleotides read TGTGCCAGCAGCTTGGAACTAGCGGGAGCGCTACCGGGGACCCAGTACTTC.

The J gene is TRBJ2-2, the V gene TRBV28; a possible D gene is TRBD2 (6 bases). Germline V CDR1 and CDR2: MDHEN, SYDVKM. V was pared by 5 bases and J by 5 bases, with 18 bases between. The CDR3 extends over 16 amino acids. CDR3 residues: CASSPGGAVETGELFF. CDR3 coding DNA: TGTGCCAGCAGTCCCGGCGGGGCCGTTGAAACCGGGGAGCTGTTTTTT.

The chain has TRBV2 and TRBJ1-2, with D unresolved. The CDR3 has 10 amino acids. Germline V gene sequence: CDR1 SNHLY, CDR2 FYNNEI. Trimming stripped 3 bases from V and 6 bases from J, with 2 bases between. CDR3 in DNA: TGTGCCAGCAGTGATAATGGCTACACCTTC. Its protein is CASSDNGYTF.

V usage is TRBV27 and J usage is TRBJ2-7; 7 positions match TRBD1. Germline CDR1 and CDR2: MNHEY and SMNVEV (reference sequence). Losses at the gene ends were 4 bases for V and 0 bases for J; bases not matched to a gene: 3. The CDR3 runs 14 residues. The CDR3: CASSWTGSSYEQYF. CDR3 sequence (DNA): TGTGCCAGCAGTTGGACAGGCAGCTCCTACGAGCAGTACTTC.

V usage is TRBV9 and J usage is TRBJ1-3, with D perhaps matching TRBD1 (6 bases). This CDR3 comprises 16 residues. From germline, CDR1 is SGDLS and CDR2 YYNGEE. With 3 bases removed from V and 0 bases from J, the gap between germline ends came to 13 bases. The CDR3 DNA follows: TGTGCCAGCAGCGGAACGGGGGGCTTCTCTGGAAACACCATATATTTT. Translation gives CASSGTGGFSGNTIYF.

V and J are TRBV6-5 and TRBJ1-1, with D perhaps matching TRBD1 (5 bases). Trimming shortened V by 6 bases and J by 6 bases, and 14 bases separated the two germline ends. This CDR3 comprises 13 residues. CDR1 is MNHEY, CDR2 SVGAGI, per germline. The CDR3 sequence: CASSRWQGAEAFF. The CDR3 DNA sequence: TGTGCCAGCAGCAGGTGGCAAGGGGCTGAAGCTTTCTTT.

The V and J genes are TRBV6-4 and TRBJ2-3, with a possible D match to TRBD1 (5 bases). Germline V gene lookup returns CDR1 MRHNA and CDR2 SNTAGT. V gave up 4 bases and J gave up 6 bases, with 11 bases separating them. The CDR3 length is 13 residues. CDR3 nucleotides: TGTGCCAGCAGTGCGGCAGGGATTGATACGCAGTATTTT. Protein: CASSAAGIDTQYF.

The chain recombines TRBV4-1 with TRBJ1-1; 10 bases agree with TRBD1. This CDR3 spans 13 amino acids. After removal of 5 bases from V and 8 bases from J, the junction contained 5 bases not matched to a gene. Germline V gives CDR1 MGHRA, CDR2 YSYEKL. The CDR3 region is CASSFRQGAEAFF. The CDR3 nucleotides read TGCGCCAGCAGCTTTAGACAGGGGGCGGAAGCTTTCTTT.

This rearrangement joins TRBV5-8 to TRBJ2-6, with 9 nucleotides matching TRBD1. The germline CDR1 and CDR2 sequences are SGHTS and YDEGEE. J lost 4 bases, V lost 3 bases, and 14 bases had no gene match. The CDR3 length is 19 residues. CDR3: CASSYKTGTGIRGANVLTF. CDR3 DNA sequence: TGTGCCAGCAGCTATAAAACCGGGACAGGGATACGAGGGGCCAACGTCCTGACTTTC.

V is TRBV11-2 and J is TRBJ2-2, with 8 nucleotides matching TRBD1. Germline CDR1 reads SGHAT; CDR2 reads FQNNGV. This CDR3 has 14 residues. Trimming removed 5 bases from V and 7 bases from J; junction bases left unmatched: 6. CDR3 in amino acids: CASSLRTGRGELFF. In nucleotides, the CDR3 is TGTGCCAGCAGCCTGAGGACAGGGCGCGGGGAGCTGTTTTTT.

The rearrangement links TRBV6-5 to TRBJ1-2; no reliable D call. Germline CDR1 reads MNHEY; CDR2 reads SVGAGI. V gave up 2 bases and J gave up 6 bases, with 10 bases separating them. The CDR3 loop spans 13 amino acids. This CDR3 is CASSYGREDGYTF. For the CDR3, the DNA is TGTGCCAGCAGTTACGGACGGGAGGATGGCTACACCTTC.

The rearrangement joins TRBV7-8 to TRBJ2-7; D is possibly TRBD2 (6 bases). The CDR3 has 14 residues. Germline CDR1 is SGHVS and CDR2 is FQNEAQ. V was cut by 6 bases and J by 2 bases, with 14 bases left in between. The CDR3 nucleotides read TGTGCCAGCAGTCGGATCGGGGAGGCCTACGAGCAGTACTTC. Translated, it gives CASSRIGEAYEQYF.

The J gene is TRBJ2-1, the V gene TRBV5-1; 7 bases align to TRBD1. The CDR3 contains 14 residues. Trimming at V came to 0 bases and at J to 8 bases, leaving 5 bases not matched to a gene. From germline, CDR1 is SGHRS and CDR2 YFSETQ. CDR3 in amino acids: CASSLAQGGYEQFF. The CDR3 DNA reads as TGCGCCAGCAGCTTGGCCCAAGGGGGCTATGAGCAGTTCTTC.

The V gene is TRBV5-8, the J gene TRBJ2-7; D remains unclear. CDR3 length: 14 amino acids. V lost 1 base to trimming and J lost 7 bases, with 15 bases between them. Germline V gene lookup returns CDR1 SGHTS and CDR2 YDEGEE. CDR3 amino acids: CASSLRLERWEQYF. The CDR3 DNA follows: TGTGCCAGCAGCTTGCGATTGGAGCGTTGGGAGCAGTACTTC.

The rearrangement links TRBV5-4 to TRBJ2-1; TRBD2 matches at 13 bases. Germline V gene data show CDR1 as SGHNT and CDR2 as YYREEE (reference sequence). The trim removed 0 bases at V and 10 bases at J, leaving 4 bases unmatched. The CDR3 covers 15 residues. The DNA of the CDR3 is TGTGCCAGCAGCTTGGGGACTAGCGGGAGACAGGAGCAGTTCTTC. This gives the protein CASSLGTSGRQEQFF. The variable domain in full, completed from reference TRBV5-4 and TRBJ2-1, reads ETGVTQSPTHLIKTRGQQVTLRCSSQSGHNTVSWYQQALGQGPQFIFQYYREEENGRGNFPPRFSGLQFPNYSSELNVNALELDDSALYLCASSLGTSGRQEQFFGPGTRLTVL.

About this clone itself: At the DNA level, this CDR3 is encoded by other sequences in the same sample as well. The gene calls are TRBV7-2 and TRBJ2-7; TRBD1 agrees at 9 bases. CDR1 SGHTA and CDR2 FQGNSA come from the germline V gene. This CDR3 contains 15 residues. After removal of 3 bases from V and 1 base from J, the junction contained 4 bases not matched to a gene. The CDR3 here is CASSLGQGTSYEQYF. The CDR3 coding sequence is TGTGCCAGCAGCTTGGGACAGGGAACGTCCTACGAGCAGTACTTC.